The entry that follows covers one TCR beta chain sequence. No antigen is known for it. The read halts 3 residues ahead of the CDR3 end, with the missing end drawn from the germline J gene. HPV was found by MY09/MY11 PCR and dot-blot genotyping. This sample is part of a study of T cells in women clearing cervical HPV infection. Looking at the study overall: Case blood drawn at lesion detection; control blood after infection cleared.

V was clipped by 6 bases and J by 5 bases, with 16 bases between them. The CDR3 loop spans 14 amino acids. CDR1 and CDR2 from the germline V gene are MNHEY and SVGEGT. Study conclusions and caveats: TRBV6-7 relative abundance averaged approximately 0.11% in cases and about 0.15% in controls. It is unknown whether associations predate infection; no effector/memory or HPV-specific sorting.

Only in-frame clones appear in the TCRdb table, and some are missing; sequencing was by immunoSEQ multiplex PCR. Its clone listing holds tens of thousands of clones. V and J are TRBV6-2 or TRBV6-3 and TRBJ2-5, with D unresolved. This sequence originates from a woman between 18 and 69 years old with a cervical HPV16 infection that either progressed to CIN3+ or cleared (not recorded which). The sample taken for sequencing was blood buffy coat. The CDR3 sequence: CASSPYNARETQYF. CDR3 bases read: TGTGCCAGCAGCCCTTATAATGCGCGGGAGACC.